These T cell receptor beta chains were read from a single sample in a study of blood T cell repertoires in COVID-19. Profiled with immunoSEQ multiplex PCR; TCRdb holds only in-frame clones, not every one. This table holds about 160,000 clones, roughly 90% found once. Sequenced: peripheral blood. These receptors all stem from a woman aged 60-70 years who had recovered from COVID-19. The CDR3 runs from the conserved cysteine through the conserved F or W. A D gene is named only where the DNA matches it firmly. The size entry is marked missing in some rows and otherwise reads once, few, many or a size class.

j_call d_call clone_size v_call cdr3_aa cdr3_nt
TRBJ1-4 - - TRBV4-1 CASSINGVATNEKLFF TGCGCCAGCAGCATTAACGGGGTAGCAACTAATGAAAAACTGTTTTTT
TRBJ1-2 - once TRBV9 CASSVATHGGYGYTF TGTGCCAGCAGCGTAGCTACGCACGGGGGATATGGCTACACCTTC
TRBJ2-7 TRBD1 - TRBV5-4 CASSTGQGREQYF TGTGCCAGCAGCACGGGACAGGGGCGCGAGCAGTACTTC
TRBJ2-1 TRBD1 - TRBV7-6 CASSLAGTGDYNEQFF TGTGCCAGCAGCTTAGCAGGGACAGGGGATTACAATGAGCAGTTCTTC
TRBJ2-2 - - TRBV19 CASSPTGTAGTGELFF TGTGCCAGTAGTCCTACCGGGACAGCGGGCACCGGGGAGCTGTTTTTT
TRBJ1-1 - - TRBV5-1 CASSLGVQGLEAFF TGCGCCAGCAGCTTGGGGGTACAGGGCCTAGAAGCTTTCTTT
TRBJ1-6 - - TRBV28 CASSPERVGNSPLHF TGTGCCAGCAGCCCTGAACGGGTTGGTAATTCACCCCTCCACTTT
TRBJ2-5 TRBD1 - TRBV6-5 CASSRNRGQETQYF TGTGCCAGCAGTAGAAACAGGGGACAAGAGACCCAGTACTTC
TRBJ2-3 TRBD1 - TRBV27 CASSPGTGANTDTQYF TGTGCCAGCAGTCCGGGGACAGGGGCGAACACAGATACGCAGTATTTT
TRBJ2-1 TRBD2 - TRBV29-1 CSERGAYNEQFF TGCAGCGAGCGGGGGGCCTACAATGAGCAGTTCTTC
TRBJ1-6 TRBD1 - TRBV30 CAWRRGQGNSPLHF TGTGCCTGGAGAAGGGGACAGGGTAATTCACCCCTCCACTTT
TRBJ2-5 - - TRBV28 CASSLFANQETQYF TGTGCCAGCAGTTTATTTGCTAACCAAGAGACCCAGTACTTC
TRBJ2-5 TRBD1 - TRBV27 CASRSAGTVGIRETQYF TGTGCCAGCAGATCCGCCGGGACAGTGGGGATTCGGGAGACCCAGTACTTC
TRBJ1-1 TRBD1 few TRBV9 CASSVGQVGTEAFF TGTGCCAGCAGCGTCGGACAGGTTGGCACTGAAGCTTTCTTT
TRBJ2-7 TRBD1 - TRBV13 CASSRPPGQGGEQYF TGTGCCAGCAGCCGCCCACCGGGACAGGGCGGGGAGCAGTACTTC
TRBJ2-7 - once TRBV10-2 CASSELVRTYEQYF TGCGCCAGCAGTGAGTTGGTCAGAACCTACGAGCAGTACTTC
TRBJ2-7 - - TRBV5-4 CASSEAAGNEQYF TGTGCCAGCAGCGAAGCCGCGGGCAACGAGCAGTACTTC
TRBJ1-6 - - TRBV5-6 CASSLVGAQGWHSPLHF TGTGCCAGCAGCTTGGTAGGGGCACAGGGATGGCATTCACCCCTCCACTTT
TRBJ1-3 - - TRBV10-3 CAISGQASAGNTIYF TGTGCCATCAGTGGACAGGCGTCTGCTGGAAACACCATATATTTT
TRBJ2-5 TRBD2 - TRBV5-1 CASSLAGGEETQYF TGCGCCAGCAGCTTGGCGGGAGGCGAAGAGACCCAGTACTTC
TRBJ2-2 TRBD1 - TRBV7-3 CASSRQGRTGELFF TGTGCCAGCAGCAGACAGGGCCGGACCGGGGAGCTGTTTTTT
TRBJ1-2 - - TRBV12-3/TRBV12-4 CASSLKGRGGYTF TGTGCCAGCAGTTTGAAGGGGCGCGGTGGCTACACCTTC
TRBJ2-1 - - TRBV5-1 CASTGYNEQFF TGCGCCAGCACCGGTTACAATGAGCAGTTCTTC
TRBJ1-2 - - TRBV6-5 CASRDSNYGYTF TGTGCCAGCAGGGACAGTAATTATGGCTACACCTTC
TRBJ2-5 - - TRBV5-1 CASSLGVQETQYF TGCGCCAGCAGCTTAGGGGTCCAAGAGACCCAGTACTTC
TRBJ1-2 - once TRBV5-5 CASSLAGGSVSGYTF TGTGCCAGCAGCTTGGCGGGGGGGAGTGTCTCAGGCTACACCTTC
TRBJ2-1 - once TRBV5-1 CASSLVVSGYNEQFF TGCGCCAGCAGCTTGGTTGTATCAGGGTACAATGAGCAGTTCTTC
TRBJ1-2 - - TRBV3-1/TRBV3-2 CASSQGGLFDGYTF TGTGCCAGCAGCCAAGGAGGACTCTTCGATGGCTACACCTTC
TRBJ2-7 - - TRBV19 CASSPTGIFTDEQYF TGTGCCAGTAGTCCGACAGGCATCTTTACGGACGAGCAGTACTTC
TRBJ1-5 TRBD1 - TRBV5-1 CASSLGTGRNQPQHF TGCGCCAGCAGCCTGGGGACAGGACGCAATCAGCCCCAGCATTTT
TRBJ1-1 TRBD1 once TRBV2 CASREQGIGEAFF TGTGCCAGCAGGGAACAGGGGATCGGTGAAGCTTTCTTT
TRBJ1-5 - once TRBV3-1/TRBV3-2 CASSLGPGGNQPQHF TGTGCCAGCAGTCTAGGGCCGGGGGGCAATCAGCCCCAGCATTTT
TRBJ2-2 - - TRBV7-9 CASSLVRGETGELFF TGTGCCAGCAGCTTAGTCAGGGGCGAGACCGGGGAGCTGTTTTTT
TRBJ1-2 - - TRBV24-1 CATSDPSGGDYGYTF TGTGCCACCAGTGATCCCTCGGGAGGGGACTATGGCTACACCTTC
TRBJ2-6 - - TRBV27 CASSYSGANVLTF TGTGCCAGCTCTTATTCTGGGGCCAACGTCCTGACTTTC
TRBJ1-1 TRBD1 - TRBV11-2 CASSPDRASGTEAFF TGTGCCAGCAGCCCGGACAGGGCCTCTGGGACTGAAGCTTTCTTT
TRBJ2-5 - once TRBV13 CASSLERRETQYF TGTGCCAGCAGCTTAGAACGGCGGGAGACCCAGTACTTC
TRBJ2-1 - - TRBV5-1 CASSLGLANEQFF TGCGCCAGCAGCTTGGGGCTAGCTAATGAGCAGTTCTTC
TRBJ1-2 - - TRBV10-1 CASSQVRGVGAYGYTF TGCGCCAGCAGCCAAGTAAGAGGAGTCGGCGCCTATGGCTACACCTTC
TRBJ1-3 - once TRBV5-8 CASSSSTSYSGNTIYF TGTGCCAGCAGCTCTTCGACAAGCTACTCTGGAAACACCATATATTTT
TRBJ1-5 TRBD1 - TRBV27 CASSLSGTGINQPQHF TGTGCCAGCAGTTTAAGCGGGACAGGGATTAATCAGCCCCAGCATTTT
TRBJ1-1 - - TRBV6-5 CASSYWGETEAFF TGTGCCAGCAGTTACTGGGGGGAAACTGAAGCTTTCTTT
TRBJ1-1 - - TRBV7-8 CASSLEMWSGLPEAFF TGTGCCAGCAGCTTAGAAATGTGGTCGGGACTCCCTGAAGCTTTCTTT
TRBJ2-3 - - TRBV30 CAWSVGGAVSDTQYF TGTGCCTGGAGTGTAGGCGGGGCGGTATCGGATACGCAGTATTTT
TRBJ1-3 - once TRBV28 CASKGLGSSLENTIYF TGTGCCAGCAAAGGTCTGGGCTCCTCATTGGAAAACACCATATATTTT
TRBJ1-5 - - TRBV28 CASSRRVSSQPQHF TGTGCCAGCAGTAGACGGGTTTCAAGTCAGCCCCAGCATTTT
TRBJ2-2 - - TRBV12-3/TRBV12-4 CASSLQFGELFF TGTGCCAGCAGTTTACAGTTCGGGGAGCTGTTTTTT
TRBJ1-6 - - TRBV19 CASSTGMSSPLHF TGTGCCAGTAGTACAGGGATGAGTTCACCCCTCCACTTT
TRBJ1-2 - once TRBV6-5 CASSITLFPNYGYTF TGTGCCAGCAGTATTACCCTATTCCCGAACTATGGCTACACCTTC
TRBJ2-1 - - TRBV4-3 CASSQDTGINEQFF TGCGCCAGCAGCCAAGATACGGGGATAAATGAGCAGTTCTTC
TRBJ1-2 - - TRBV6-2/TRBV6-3 CASSRPRVYGYTF TGTGCCAGCAGTAGGCCCAGGGTCTATGGCTACACCTTC
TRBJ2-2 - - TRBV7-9 CASSRSEGGLFF TGTGCCAGCAGCCGCTCCGAGGGCGGGCTGTTTTTT
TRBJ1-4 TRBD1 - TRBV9 CASSLTGMTGEKLFF TGTGCCAGCAGCTTGACAGGGATGACTGGTGAAAAACTGTTTTTT